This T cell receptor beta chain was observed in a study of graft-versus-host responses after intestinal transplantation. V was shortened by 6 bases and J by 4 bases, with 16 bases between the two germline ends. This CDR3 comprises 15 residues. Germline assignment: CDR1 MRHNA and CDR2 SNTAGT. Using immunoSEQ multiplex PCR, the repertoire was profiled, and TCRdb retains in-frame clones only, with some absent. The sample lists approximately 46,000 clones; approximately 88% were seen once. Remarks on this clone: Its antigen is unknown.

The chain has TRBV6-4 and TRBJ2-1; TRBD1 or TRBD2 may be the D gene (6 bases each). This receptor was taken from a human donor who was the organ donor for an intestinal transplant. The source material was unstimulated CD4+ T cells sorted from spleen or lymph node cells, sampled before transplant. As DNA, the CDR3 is TGTGCCAGCAGCCGTACCGGAGGGGGTTACAATGAGCAGTTCTTC. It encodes CASSRTGGGYNEQFF.